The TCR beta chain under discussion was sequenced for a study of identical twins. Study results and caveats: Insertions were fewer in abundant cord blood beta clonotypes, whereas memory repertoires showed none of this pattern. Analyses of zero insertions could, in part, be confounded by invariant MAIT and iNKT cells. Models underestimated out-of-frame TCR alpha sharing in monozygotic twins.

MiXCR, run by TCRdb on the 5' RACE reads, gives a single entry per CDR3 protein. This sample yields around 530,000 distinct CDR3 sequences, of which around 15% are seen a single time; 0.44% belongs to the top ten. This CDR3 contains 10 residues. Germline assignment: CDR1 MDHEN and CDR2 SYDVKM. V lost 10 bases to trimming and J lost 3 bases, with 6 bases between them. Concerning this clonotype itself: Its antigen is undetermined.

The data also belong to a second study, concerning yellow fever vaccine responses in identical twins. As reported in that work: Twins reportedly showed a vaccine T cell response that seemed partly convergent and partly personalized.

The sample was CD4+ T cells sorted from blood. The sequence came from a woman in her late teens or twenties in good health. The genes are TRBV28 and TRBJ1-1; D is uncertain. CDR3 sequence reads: CATGYTEAFF. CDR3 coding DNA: TGTGCCACCGGCTACACTGAAGCTTTCTTT.